Listed below are T cell receptor beta chains from one sample, sequenced in a study of Ad26.COV2.S vaccination and SARS-CoV-2 variants. Sequencing used immunoSEQ multiplex PCR; TCRdb keeps in-frame clones, though not all of them. This sample yields roughly 350,000 clones, of which roughly 84% are seen a single time; about 3.5% belongs to the top ten. Sequencing was performed on peripheral blood, taken in a trial of Ad26.COV2.S vaccine versus placebo. The receptors here all came from a person aged 18 to 59 who received the Ad26.COV2.S COVID-19 vaccine or a placebo. The CDR3 runs from the conserved cysteine through the conserved F or W.

j_gene | v_gene | CDR3aa
TRBJ2-1 | TRBV9 | CASSTWTGYNEQFF
TRBJ1-5 | TRBV6-4 | CASSDAGTGRLSAPQPQHF
TRBJ2-6 | TRBV5-4 | CASTRFISGASSGANVLTF
TRBJ2-7 | TRBV5-5 | CASTLGHLSEQYF
TRBJ2-7 | TRBV3-1/TRBV3-2 | CASSQLDRGLFYEQYF
TRBJ1-5 | TRBV18 | CASSLGGNNQPQHF
TRBJ1-1 | TRBV24-1 | CATSDPGANDGTKGNTEAFF
TRBJ1-1 | TRBV12-5 | CASGLAPGIPEAFF
TRBJ2-2 | TRBV9 | CASRDQRGATGELFF
TRBJ2-1 | TRBV27 | CASREGFDTLWDEQFF
TRBJ2-3 | TRBV3-1/TRBV3-2 | CASSRLAGEVTDTQYF
TRBJ2-7 | TRBV4-2 | CASSQDRPYEQYF
TRBJ1-6 | TRBV23-1 | CASSQHGTGYCNSPLHF
TRBJ2-1 | TRBV18 | CASSPKANEQFF
TRBJ2-7 | TRBV19 | CASSIVRQGTYEQYF
TRBJ1-1 | TRBV11-2 | CASSLSGVGNTEAFF
TRBJ2-1 | TRBV19 | CASSPQTGRGEQFF
TRBJ2-7 | TRBV30 | CAWNPPGLAGAYEQYF
TRBJ2-7 | TRBV30 | CAIMGREGYEQYF
TRBJ2-7 | TRBV3-1/TRBV3-2 | CASSPDGGSFEQYF
TRBJ2-5 | TRBV4-3 | CASSPAGGETQYF
TRBJ1-4 | TRBV4-1 | CASSQDPGTFTTNEKLFF
TRBJ1-4 | TRBV4-3 | CASSHSRGGTNEKLFF
TRBJ1-1 | TRBV6-5 | CASSYSQATEAFF
TRBJ1-1 | TRBV6-1 | CASSDPAEAFF
TRBJ2-5 | TRBV27 | CASQSAGGETQYF
TRBJ1-2 | TRBV27 | CASSNHPGTGGPMGYTF
TRBJ2-7 | TRBV18 | CASSPTGTPGTYEQYF
TRBJ2-3 | TRBV6-4 | CASSETSGTDTQYF
TRBJ1-5 | TRBV4-1 | CASSHIGLDQPQHF
TRBJ2-5 | TRBV6-1 | CASSEDAVKTQYF
TRBJ1-2 | TRBV5-1 | CASSLGGNNYGYTF